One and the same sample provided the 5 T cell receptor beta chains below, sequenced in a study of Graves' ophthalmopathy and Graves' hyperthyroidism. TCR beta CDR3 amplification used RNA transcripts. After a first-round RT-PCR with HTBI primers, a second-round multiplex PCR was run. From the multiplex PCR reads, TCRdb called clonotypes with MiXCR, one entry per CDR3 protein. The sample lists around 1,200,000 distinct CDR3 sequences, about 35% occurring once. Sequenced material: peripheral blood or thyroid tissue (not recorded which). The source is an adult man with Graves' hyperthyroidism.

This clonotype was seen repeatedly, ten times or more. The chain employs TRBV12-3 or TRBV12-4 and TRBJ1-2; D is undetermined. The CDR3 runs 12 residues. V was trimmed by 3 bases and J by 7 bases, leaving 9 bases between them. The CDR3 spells CASSFRRSGYTF. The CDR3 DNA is TGTGCCAGCAGTTTTAGGAGGTCTGGCTACACCTTC.

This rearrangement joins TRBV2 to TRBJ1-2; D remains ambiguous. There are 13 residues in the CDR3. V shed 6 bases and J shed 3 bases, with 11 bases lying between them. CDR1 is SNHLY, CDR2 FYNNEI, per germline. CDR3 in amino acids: CASRDVAYYGYTF. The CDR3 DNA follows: TGTGCCAGCAGGGATGTGGCGTACTATGGCTACACCTTC. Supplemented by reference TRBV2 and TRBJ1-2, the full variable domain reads EPEVTQTPSHQVTQMGQEVILRCVPISNHLYFYWYRQILGQKVEFLVSFYNNEISEKSEIFDDQFSVERPDGSNFTLKIRSTKLEDSAMYFCASRDVAYYGYTFGSGTRLTVV.

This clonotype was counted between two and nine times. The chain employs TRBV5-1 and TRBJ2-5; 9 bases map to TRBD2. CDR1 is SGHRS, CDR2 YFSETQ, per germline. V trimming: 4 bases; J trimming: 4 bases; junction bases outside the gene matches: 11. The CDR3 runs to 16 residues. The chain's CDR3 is CASSLVRGGGPETQYF. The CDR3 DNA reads TGCGCCAGCAGCCTCGTTCGCGGGGGGGGTCCAGAGACCCAGTACTTC.

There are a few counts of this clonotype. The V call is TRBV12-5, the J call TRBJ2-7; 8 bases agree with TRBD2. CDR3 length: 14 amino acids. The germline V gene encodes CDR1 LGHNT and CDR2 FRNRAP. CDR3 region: CASKQQRGNYEQYF. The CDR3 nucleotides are TGTGCCAGCAAGCAACAGCGGGGGAACTACGAGCAGTACTTC.

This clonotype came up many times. The CDR3 DNA sequence: TGTGCCAGCAGCCTCACCGATACGGGATCCTCCTACGAGCAGTACTTC. Encoded protein: CASSLTDTGSSYEQYF. The J gene is TRBJ2-7, the V gene TRBV9; possible D gene TRBD2, 5 bases. The V end was cut by 4 bases, the J end by 0 bases, with 17 bases between. Germline CDR1 SGDLS, CDR2 YYNGEE. The CDR3 covers 16 residues. Combining the CDR3 with reference TRBV9 and TRBJ2-7 gives the whole variable domain DSGVTQTPKHLITATGQRVTLRCSPRSGDLSVYWYQQSLDQGLQFLIQYYNGEERAKGNILERFSAQQFPDLHSELNLSSLELGDSALYFCASSLTDTGSSYEQYFGPGTRLTVT.